This TCR beta chain was recorded in a study of blood T cell repertoires in COVID-19. As for the study in general: COVID-19 samples, acute and convalescent, were from the United States, Italy and Spain. Sample material is recorded as cDNA or gDNA derived from T cells, B-cell-depleted T cells, or PBMCs.

This CDR3 is 16 amino acids long. The V gene's germline CDR1 is MGHRA and CDR2 YSYEKL. V dropped 0 bases and J dropped 1 base, with 9 bases sitting between them. The method was immunoSEQ multiplex PCR; TCRdb's version includes in-frame clones alone and lacks a portion of them. The profile shows roughly 80,000 clones, about four fifths of them singletons. Sequencing was done on a sample of peripheral blood. This clonotype originated in a human donor in a cohort sampled during active COVID-19. The chain couples TRBV4-1 to TRBJ2-2; maybe TRBD1 (5 bases). This chain's CDR3 is CASSQDREQNTGELFF. The CDR3 nucleotides are TGCGCCAGCAGCCAAGACAGGGAACAGAACACCGGGGAGCTGTTTTTT.